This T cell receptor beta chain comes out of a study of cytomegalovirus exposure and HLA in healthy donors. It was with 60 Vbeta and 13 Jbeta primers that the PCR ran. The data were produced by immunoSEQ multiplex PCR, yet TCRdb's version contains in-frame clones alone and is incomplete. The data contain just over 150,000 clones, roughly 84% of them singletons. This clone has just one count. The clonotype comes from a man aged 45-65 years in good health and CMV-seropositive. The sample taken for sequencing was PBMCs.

This CDR3 reads CASSPGTGLSTEAFF. The CDR3 DNA reads TGTGCCAGCAGCCCCGGGACAGGGTTAAGTACTGAAGCTTTCTTT. The chain joins TRBV5-5 to TRBJ1-1, with 9 positions matching TRBD1. The germline V gene has CDR1 SGHKS and CDR2 YYEKEE (reference sequence). The CDR3 is 15 residues long. V shed 4 bases, J shed 5 bases, and the junction held 9 bases outside the gene matches. The full variable domain, in which reference TRBV5-5 and TRBJ1-1 provide the parts outside the CDR3, is DAGVTQSPTHLIKTRGQQVTLRCSPISGHKSVSWYQQVLGQGPQFIFQYYEKEERGRGNFPDRFSARQFPNYSSELNVNALLLGDSALYLCASSPGTGLSTEAFFGQGTRLTVV.